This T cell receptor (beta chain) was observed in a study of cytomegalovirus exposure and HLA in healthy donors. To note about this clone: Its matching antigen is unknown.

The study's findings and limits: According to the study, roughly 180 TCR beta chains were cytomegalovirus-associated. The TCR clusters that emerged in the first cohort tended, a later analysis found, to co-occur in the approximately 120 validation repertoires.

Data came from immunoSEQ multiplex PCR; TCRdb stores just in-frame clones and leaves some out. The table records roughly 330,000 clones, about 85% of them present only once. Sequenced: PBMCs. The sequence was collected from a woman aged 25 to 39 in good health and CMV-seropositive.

CDR3 amino acids: CASNRGRGTEQFF. For the CDR3, the DNA is TGTGCCAGTAATCGCGGCAGGGGGACTGAGCAGTTCTTC. This chain uses TRBV25-1 with TRBJ2-1; 7 nucleotides line up with TRBD1. V dropped 9 bases and J dropped 9; count of bases not matched to a gene: 11. Germline V gives CDR1 MGHDK, CDR2 SYGVNS. The CDR3 has 13 amino acids.